This entry features one TCR beta chain sequence. Its recognized antigen is unknown. No clone much larger than this one lies a single base away; base qualities are absent. This sample stems from a study of early T cells in non-severe SARS-CoV-2 infection (dated by TCRdb to the early 2020s). A note on the overall study: Because TCR sequencing relied on bulk RNA taken from unsorted whole blood, pairing of alpha and beta chains was not possible.

Library preparation was by 5' RACE. The sequencing machine was a NextSeq 500. Unique molecular identifiers were attached to individual cDNA molecules in the TCR library protocol so that sequencing error and PCR bias could be corrected. Both TCR alpha and beta chains were sequenced, and tight co-correlation was observed between alpha and beta sequence abundances in each sample. The study's own analysis went as follows. Decombinator V4 was used to annotate the V gene, J gene and CDR3 of the TCR sequences. TCRs were defined as expanded if a significant change between any two time points was detected under a Poisson model with p below 0.0001. Abundances of TCRs were expressed as counts per million after normalisation to the total number of TCRs sequenced in each sample. A search of VDJdb, accessed on 1 November 2021, was run for TCRs annotated to CMV, EBV and SARS-CoV-2, with TCRs annotated for multiple antigens excluded. In-frame beta chains were kept once TCRdb had trimmed the public reads at Q25 with fastp and called clones with MiXCR. Each entry merges the rows of one CDR3 protein and shows their most common DNA and genes. The V and J calls were determined by TCRdb, not by the authors. The sample includes about 71,000 distinct CDR3 sequences, with around 12% observed a single time. Jointly, the top ten make up approximately 2.6% of the sample.

A case-control design nested within a healthcare worker cohort in London, UK, was used, with weekly nasopharyngeal swab PCR tests and blood sampling performed. Healthcare workers were recruited between 23 and 31 March 2020, during the week of the UK lockdown, and were followed weekly for up to about 15 weeks. Beyond this particular receptor, the publication reports: VDJdb matching was skewed toward anti-spike CD8 responses, so virus-specific expansions were likely underestimated and private and CD4 specificities were missed.

The sequence was collected from an adult who was a healthcare worker with PCR-confirmed SARS-CoV-2 infection or an uninfected control (not recorded which). Material: whole blood, obtained at baseline.

DNA sequence: TGTGCCAGCAGTGAATCTGATTCACCCCTCCACTTT. It translates as CASSESDSPLHF. The rearranged chain carries TRBV25-1 and TRBJ1-6, with no confident D gene call. Its CDR3 holds 12 amino acids, cysteine through phenylalanine. The retained sequence is limited to the CDR3, 36 bases, with the frame set at the first base. Deletion took 1 base off V and 8 bases off J, with a span of 3 bases between the germline ends. CDR1 and CDR2, per the germline V gene, are MGHDK and SYGVNS.